Below are 9 T cell receptor beta chains sequenced from a single sample in a study of blood T cell repertoires in COVID-19. Using immunoSEQ multiplex PCR, the repertoire was profiled, and TCRdb retains in-frame clones only, with some absent. The top ten hold around 5.2% of the sample, which has around 190,000 clones, around 83% seen once. Sequenced: peripheral blood. The source of these receptors is a woman of 80 years or more with acute or convalescent COVID-19.

The V call is TRBV6-5, the J call TRBJ1-5, with TRBD1 identical over 10 bases. The V and J ends lost 8 bases and 6 bases, in that order; junction bases with no gene match: 10. Germline V gene sequence: CDR1 MNHEY, CDR2 SVGAGI. CDR3 length equals 15 residues. DNA of the CDR3: TGTGCCAGCCGGCCCGGGACAGGGGTTACTCAGCCCCAGCATTTT. Translated: CASRPGTGVTQPQHF.

The chain has TRBV5-1 and TRBJ2-1; D not certain. The CDR3 contains 14 residues. Per the germline V gene, CDR1 is SGHRS and CDR2 is YFSETQ. Trimming took 0 bases from V and 2 from J, leaving 6 bases between them. CDR3 residues: CASSLDRTYNEQFF. CDR3 nucleotides: TGCGCCAGCAGCTTGGACAGAACCTACAATGAGCAGTTCTTC. Together with reference TRBV5-1 and TRBJ2-1, the CDR3 gives the full variable domain: KAGVTQTPRYLIKTRGQQVTLSCSPISGHRSVSWYQQTPGQGLQFLFEYFSETQRNKGNFPGRFSGRQFSNSRSEMNVSTLELGDSALYLCASSLDRTYNEQFFGPGTRLTVL.

The V gene is TRBV5-1, the J gene TRBJ2-7; 8 bases align to TRBD1. V was pared by 3 bases and J by 5 bases, with 7 bases of the junction left unmatched. CDR1 and CDR2 (germline): SGHRS, YFSETQ. The CDR3 extends over 14 amino acids. The CDR3 region has the DNA TGCGCCAGCAGCTCTGGACAGGGTAGACACGAGCAGTACTTC. It yields the protein CASSSGQGRHEQYF.

The V gene is TRBV6-6, the J gene TRBJ1-2; TRBD1 matches at 8 bases. The CDR3 runs to 13 residues. Germline CDR1 is MNHNY and CDR2 is SVGAGI (reference sequence). V gave up 5 bases and J gave up 7 bases; unmatched junction bases: 6. Here the CDR3 DNA reads TGTGCCAGCAGTCTACAGGGGGATTTTGGCTACACCTTC. This gives the protein CASSLQGDFGYTF.

The chain links TRBV6-2 or TRBV6-3 to TRBJ2-2; 12 bases map to TRBD2. This CDR3 is built from 18 residues. V lost 2 bases to trimming and J lost 4 bases; unmatched junction nucleotides: 8. CDR1 and CDR2 from the germline V gene are MNHEY and SVGEGT. DNA of the CDR3: TGTGCCAGCAGTTACCGGGCTAGCGGGAGGGCCACCACCGGGGAGCTGTTTTTT. This translates into CASSYRASGRATTGELFF.

This chain connects TRBV18 to TRBJ2-2; TRBD1 aligns across 8 bases. This CDR3 is built from 15 residues. Germline V gene lookup returns CDR1 KGHSH and CDR2 LQKENI. V dropped 7 bases and J dropped 5; count of bases not matched to a gene: 9. This CDR3 is CASLGQAKQTGELFF. The CDR3 bases are TGTGCCAGCTTGGGACAGGCGAAACAGACCGGGGAGCTGTTTTTT.

The V call is TRBV5-4, the J call TRBJ2-5; 8 nucleotides agree with TRBD1. Losses at the gene ends were 3 bases for V and 3 bases for J; bases not matched to a gene: 7. Per the germline V gene, CDR1 is SGHNT and CDR2 is YYREEE (reference sequence). The CDR3 consists of 15 residues. The CDR3 region is CASSSRTGPEETQYF. The CDR3 DNA sequence: TGTGCCAGCAGCTCCCGGACAGGGCCCGAAGAGACCCAGTACTTC.

This chain uses TRBV21-1 with TRBJ2-1; TRBD1, the D gene given by the table, was not confirmed from the DNA. TRBV21-1 corresponds to a pseudogene. The CDR3 loop spans 16 amino acids. CDR3 sequence (DNA): TGTGCCAGCAGCAAAGCCGCAGGGGGCGCAAGGAATGAGCAGTTCTTC. It is translated as CASSKAAGGARNEQFF.

The gene calls are TRBV6-2 or TRBV6-3 and TRBJ2-3; no firm D call. This CDR3 is 13 amino acids long. V was clipped by 2 bases and J by 15 bases, with 18 bases between them. The germline CDR1 and CDR2 sequences are MNHEY and SVGEGT. The CDR3 protein is CASSYPPGEKAYF. The CDR3, as DNA: TGTGCCAGCAGTTACCCGCCTGGAGAGAAGGCCTATTTT.